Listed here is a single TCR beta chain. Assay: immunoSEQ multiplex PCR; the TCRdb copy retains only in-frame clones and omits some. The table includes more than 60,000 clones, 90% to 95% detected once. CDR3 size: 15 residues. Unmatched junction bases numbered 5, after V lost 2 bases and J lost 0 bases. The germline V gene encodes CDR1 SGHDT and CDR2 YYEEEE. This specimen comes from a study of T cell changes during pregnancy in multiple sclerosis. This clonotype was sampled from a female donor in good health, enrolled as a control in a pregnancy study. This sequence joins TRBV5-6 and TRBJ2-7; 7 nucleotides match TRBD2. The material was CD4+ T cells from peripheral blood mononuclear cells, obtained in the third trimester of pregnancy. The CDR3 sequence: CASSFSGGDSYEQYF. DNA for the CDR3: TGTGCCAGCAGCTTTTCGGGGGGTGACTCCTACGAGCAGTACTTC. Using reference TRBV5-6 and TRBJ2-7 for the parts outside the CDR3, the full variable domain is DAGVTQSPTHLIKTRGQQVTLRCSPKSGHDTVSWYQQALGQGPQFIFQYYEEEERQRGNFPDRFSGHQFPNYSSELNVNALLLGDSALYLCASSFSGGDSYEQYFGPGTRLTVT.